Detailed here is one T cell receptor (beta chain). Its matching antigen is unknown. The CDR3 is 15 amino acids. Germline V lookup: CDR1 DFQATT, CDR2 SNEGSKA (reference sequence). V dropped 2 bases and J dropped 6 bases, with 17 bases sitting between them. Amplification by 5'RACE using constant-segment primers produced TCR alpha and TCR beta cDNA libraries that carried sample barcodes and UMIs. TCRdb redid the calling of the 5' RACE reads with MiXCR, one entry per CDR3 protein. This table holds under 90,000 distinct CDR3 sequences, about 14% found once. The data stem from a study of T-cell memory formation after mild COVID-19. Study findings and constraints: Researchers could not confirm that second-wave clones peaking on day 37 targeted SARS-CoV-2. CD4+ contracting clones were found mainly in CM and EM, and CD8+ ones in EMRA.

The chain uses TRBV20-1 and TRBJ2-1; D gene ambiguous. Material for sequencing was PBMCs or a T cell subset sorted from them (not recorded which). The TCR comes from an adult woman who had mild COVID-19 (a few samples of this study predate the infection). Cell type and time point are not known. The CDR3 loop is CSARLRSRKGNEQFF. The CDR3 DNA reads TGCAGTGCTAGACTACGGTCCCGCAAGGGCAATGAGCAGTTCTTC.